This T cell receptor (beta chain) emerged from a study of Ad26.COV2.S vaccination and SARS-CoV-2 variants. Overall study context: Donor participated within the Ad26.COV2.S arm of the COV1001 trial.

The CDR3 is made up of 14 amino acids. Germline V gene sequence: CDR1 SGHNT, CDR2 YYREEE (reference sequence). V dropped 0 bases and J dropped 6 bases, with 10 bases sitting between them. Treatment specified: over 15 received Ad26.COV2.S at low or high dose, single or two shots; roughly 5 received placebo; per-sample allocation not given. Day 63 after the first injection of vaccine or placebo was the sampling time. Donation came from an adult in Boston who was aged 18-55 years. Of note for this clone: Its specificity is not known.

The study, taken as a whole, reports: For non-spike TCRs, breadth in vaccine recipients resembled that in placebo recipients.

The data were produced by immunoSEQ multiplex PCR, yet TCRdb's version contains in-frame clones alone and is incomplete. The data contain about 350,000 clones, roughly 84% of them seen just once; the ten biggest clones take up about 3.3%. The TCR originated in a person aged 18-60 years who received the Ad26.COV2.S COVID-19 vaccine or a placebo. The source material was peripheral blood, sampled in a trial of Ad26.COV2.S vaccine versus placebo. The genes are TRBV5-4 and TRBJ2-4; D is unresolved. DNA of the CDR3: TGTGCCAGCAGCTTGGCCGGAGCTTTAAACATTCAGTACTTC. Its translation: CASSLAGALNIQYF.